The clone carrying this T cell receptor beta chain has a count of ten or more. It was with unique molecular identifiers that the TCRbeta library was prepared. TCRdb processed the PCR reads anew with MiXCR; each CDR3 protein has one entry. Of about 72,000 distinct CDR3 sequences listed, about 7.3% are singletons. The data were obtained in a study of T-cell reconstitution after alpha-beta-depleted transplantation in children. This TCR was recovered from a human donor who donated a stem cell graft to a child with acute lymphoblastic leukemia. Sequencing was performed on PBMCs from the stem cell graft donor, taken from the stem cell graft.

The CDR3 region is CASRYGGWDRDHEQYF. The CDR3 nucleotides read TGTGCCAGCAGGTACGGCGGATGGGACAGGGATCACGAGCAGTACTTC. The rearrangement uses TRBV28 and TRBJ2-7; 9 positions agree with TRBD1. Looked up from germline, CDR1 is MDHEN and CDR2 is SYDVKM. The CDR3 covers 16 residues. V shed 6 bases and J 5 bases; nucleotides not matched to a gene: 14.